This T cell receptor beta chain is drawn from a study of cytotoxic CD8 clonotypes in ibrutinib-treated CLL. Turning to the study itself: Recorded responses included about 25 partial and 2 complete; following median about 68 months, roughly 15 stayed remitted and around 12 progressed. Response material was collected after a median about 12 months of treatment, range 6 to 36. Broader study findings: For progressing versus sustained-remission patients, sampling times were not the same. Contraction or stability on treatment was seen for public clonotypes, which were uncommon.

Points on this clone: Its antigen is as yet unknown.

Some clones are missing from TCRdb's copy, which holds only in-frame ones; the method was immunoSEQ multiplex PCR. The sample holds hundreds of thousands of clones, 70% seen once. V was pared by 0 bases and J by 0 bases, with 1 base of the junction left unmatched. This CDR3 has 15 amino acids. Germline values: CDR1 SGHAT, CDR2 FQNNGV. The chain joins TRBV11-2 to TRBJ2-7, with 8 bases matching TRBD1. Material: PBMCs, obtained after 24 months of ibrutinib treatment. The source is a human donor with chronic lymphocytic leukemia. As DNA, the CDR3 is TGTGCCAGCAGCTTAGAGGGGACAGGCTCCTACGAGCAGTACTTC. It codes for CASSLEGTGSYEQYF.